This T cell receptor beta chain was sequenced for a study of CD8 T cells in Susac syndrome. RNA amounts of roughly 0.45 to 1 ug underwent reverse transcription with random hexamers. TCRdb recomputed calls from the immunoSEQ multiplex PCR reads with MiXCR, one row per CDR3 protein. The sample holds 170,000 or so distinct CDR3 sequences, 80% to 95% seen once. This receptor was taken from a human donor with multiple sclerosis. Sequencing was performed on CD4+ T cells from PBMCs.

The DNA for the CDR3 is TGTGCCATCAGTGATAATGGGAATGAGCAGTTCTTC. It specifies CAISDNGNEQFF. The V and J genes are TRBV10-3 and TRBJ2-1; D gene ambiguous. Germline lookup yields CDR1 ENHRY and CDR2 SYGVKD. The V end was cut by 3 bases, the J end by 7 bases, with 7 bases between. This CDR3 comprises 12 residues.